The rows below give T cell receptor beta chains drawn from one sample of a study of blood T cell repertoires in COVID-19. Sequencing was performed with immunoSEQ multiplex PCR; in TCRdb, only in-frame clones are kept and a portion is missing. The sample contains 76,000 or so clones, about four fifths of which appear only once. What was sequenced was peripheral blood. These receptors were obtained from a man in his forties or fifties with acute or convalescent COVID-19. The CDR3 runs from the conserved cysteine through the conserved F or W. Fields, in order: clone size, CDR3 length, J gene, D gene, V gene, CDR3 protein, CDR3 DNA. A D gene is named only where the DNA matches it firmly. A clone size is listed for some rows: how often the clone was seen (once, few, many), or a class if it is expanded.

NA 13 TRBJ1-1 TRBD1 TRBV3-1/TRBV3-2 CASSPGQGTEAFF TGTGCCAGCAGCCCGGGACAGGGTACTGAAGCTTTCTTT
NA 13 TRBJ1-5 TRBD1 TRBV12-3/TRBV12-4 CASTHRGNQPQHF TGTGCCAGCACCCACAGGGGGAATCAGCCCCAGCATTTT
NA 18 TRBJ1-2 NA TRBV28 CASSPRTTRRGGGIGYTF TGTGCCAGCAGCCCCAGGACAACTCGAAGGGGGGGAGGTATTGGCTACACCTTC
NA 15 TRBJ1-2 NA TRBV4-1 CASSLQGTANYGYTF TGCGCCAGCAGCCTACAGGGCACTGCTAACTATGGCTACACCTTC
NA 13 TRBJ2-5 TRBD1 TRBV11-3 CASSSDRGETQYF TGTGCCAGCAGCTCGGACAGGGGAGAGACCCAGTACTTC
once 14 TRBJ1-2 NA TRBV9 CASSVAAVTDHYTF TGTGCCAGCAGCGTAGCTGCGGTAACCGACCACTACACCTTC
NA 14 TRBJ1-2 TRBD1 TRBV29-1 CSVPRQGLNYGYTF TGCAGCGTTCCAAGACAGGGTCTTAACTATGGCTACACCTTC
NA 16 TRBJ1-2 TRBD1 TRBV4-1 CASGWDREGLDYGYTF TGCGCCAGCGGCTGGGACAGGGAGGGTCTCGACTATGGCTACACCTTC
NA 14 TRBJ2-1 NA TRBV6-5 CASSSGLTGNEQFF TGTGCCAGCAGTTCCGGGCTAACGGGGAATGAGCAGTTCTTC
NA 13 TRBJ2-7 NA TRBV19 CASSIGAGDEQYF TGTGCCAGTAGTATAGGGGCCGGGGACGAGCAGTACTTC
NA 15 TRBJ2-2 TRBD1 TRBV4-3 CASSRGQANTGELFF TGCGCCAGCAGTCGGGGACAGGCGAACACCGGGGAGCTGTTTTTT
many 15 TRBJ2-1 NA TRBV9 CASSVDSGGVNEQFF TGTGCCAGCAGCGTAGATAGCGGAGGGGTCAATGAGCAGTTCTTC
NA 15 TRBJ1-2 TRBD1 TRBV5-6 CASSTDRVGNYGYTF TGTGCCAGCAGCACGGACAGGGTAGGAAACTATGGCTACACCTTC
NA 14 TRBJ1-6 TRBD1 TRBV7-6 CASSRDRANSPLHF TGTGCCAGCAGCCGCGACAGGGCTAATTCACCCCTCCACTTT
NA 14 TRBJ2-1 NA TRBV18 CASSPERVYNEQFF TGTGCCAGCTCACCAGAACGGGTATACAATGAGCAGTTCTTC
NA 16 TRBJ2-1 NA TRBV9 CASSVARRSSYNEQFF TGTGCCAGCAGCGTAGCTAGGCGGAGCTCCTACAATGAGCAGTTCTTC
NA 14 TRBJ2-1 TRBD1 TRBV6-5 CASTGTGGPNEQFF TGTGCCAGCACCGGGACAGGGGGGCCCAATGAGCAGTTCTTC
NA 12 TRBJ2-7 TRBD2 TRBV9 CASSVDGGRRYF TGTGCCAGCAGCGTAGATGGCGGGAGAAGGTACTTC
NA 13 TRBJ2-3 NA TRBV5-4 CASRRTSTDTQYF TGTGCCAGCAGGCGAACTAGCACAGATACGCAGTATTTT
NA 14 TRBJ1-5 TRBD1 TRBV6-6 CASRGQDSNQPQHF TGTGCCAGCAGGGGACAGGATAGCAATCAGCCCCAGCATTTT
NA 15 TRBJ2-1 NA TRBV19 CASSPRQSSYNEQFF TGTGCCAGTAGTCCGAGGCAGAGCTCCTACAATGAGCAGTTCTTC
NA 10 TRBJ1-2 NA TRBV29-1 CSVEGSGYTF TGCAGCGTTGAAGGCAGTGGCTACACCTTC
NA 13 TRBJ1-1 NA TRBV11-3 CASSSGKGTEAFF TGTGCCAGCAGCTCAGGGAAGGGCACTGAAGCTTTCTTT
NA 15 TRBJ2-7 NA TRBV5-4 CASSPTGQSSYEQYF TGTGCCAGCAGTCCGACAGGACAGAGCTCCTACGAGCAGTACTTC
NA 16 TRBJ2-1 NA TRBV6-6 CASRKTSEGLYNEQFF TGTGCCAGCAGAAAGACGAGCGAGGGACTCTACAATGAGCAGTTCTTC
NA 18 TRBJ2-2 NA TRBV15 CATSREMGPTGLAGELFF TGTGCCACCAGCAGAGAGATGGGTCCCACAGGGCTAGCCGGGGAGCTGTTTTTT
NA 15 TRBJ2-3 NA TRBV7-2 CASSSLTGSGDTQYF TGTGCCAGCAGCTCCCTCACAGGGTCCGGAGATACGCAGTATTTT
once 14 TRBJ1-6 NA TRBV11-3 CASSLGRGDSPLHF TGTGCCAGCAGCTTGGGCCGGGGGGATTCACCCCTCCACTTT
NA 16 TRBJ1-5 TRBD1 TRBV4-3 CASSQSGDSSYQPQHF TGCGCCAGCAGCCAAAGTGGGGACAGCTCGTATCAGCCCCAGCATTTT
NA 16 TRBJ2-2 TRBD2 TRBV4-2 CASSQDAGGNTGELFF TGTGCCAGCAGCCAAGATGCGGGAGGTAACACCGGGGAGCTGTTTTTT
NA 15 TRBJ2-3 TRBD1 TRBV4-2 CASSHWDRAVDTQYF TGTGCCAGCAGCCATTGGGACAGGGCGGTAGATACGCAGTATTTT
NA 13 TRBJ1-2 NA TRBV12-3/TRBV12-4 CASSLGVLYGYTF TGTGCCAGCAGTTTAGGAGTGCTCTATGGCTACACCTTC
NA 13 TRBJ1-4 NA TRBV6-5 CASRTDSYEKLFF TGTGCCAGCAGGACCGACAGTTACGAAAAACTGTTTTTT
NA 18 TRBJ1-5 TRBD1 TRBV19 CASSIDRDRGYSNQPQHF TGTGCCAGTAGTATAGATAGGGACAGGGGATATAGCAATCAGCCCCAGCATTTT
once 14 TRBJ1-4 TRBD1 TRBV5-4 CASSLGTANEKLFF TGTGCCAGCAGCCTAGGGACAGCGAATGAAAAACTGTTTTTT
NA 17 TRBJ2-4 TRBD1 TRBV2 CASSERDRGLAKNIQYF TGTGCCAGCAGTGAACGGGACAGGGGACTAGCCAAAAACATTCAGTACTTC
NA 13 TRBJ1-1 NA TRBV5-6 CASSLTGNVIGFF TGTGCCAGCAGCCTCACAGGGAACGTAATCGGTTTCTTT
NA 16 TRBJ2-5 NA TRBV6-1 CASSERRRGPQETQYF TGTGCCAGCAGTGAGCGGCGGCGGGGGCCCCAAGAGACCCAGTACTTC
NA 17 TRBJ2-5 TRBD2 TRBV5-1 CASSLGSGGGYQETQYF TGCGCCAGCAGCTTGGGGTCGGGCGGGGGGTACCAAGAGACCCAGTACTTC
NA 16 TRBJ2-5 TRBD1 TRBV7-9 CASSLEGDRGGETQYF TGTGCCAGCAGCTTAGAGGGAGACAGGGGAGGAGAGACCCAGTACTTC
NA 14 TRBJ1-1 TRBD1 TRBV19 CASSPGTGGTEAFF TGTGCCAGTAGCCCCGGGACAGGGGGCACTGAAGCTTTCTTT
NA 15 TRBJ2-1 NA TRBV2 CASRDGLGFYNEQFF TGTGCCAGCAGAGATGGACTGGGATTCTACAATGAGCAGTTCTTC
once 15 TRBJ1-3 NA TRBV7-2 CASSASGIEGNTIYF TGTGCCAGCAGCGCATCCGGGATAGAGGGAAACACCATATATTTT
NA 14 TRBJ1-2 NA TRBV7-2 CASRFGTPADGYTF TGTGCCAGCAGATTCGGGACACCAGCGGATGGCTACACCTTC
NA 13 TRBJ1-2 NA TRBV25-1 CASSGLGVYGYTF TGTGCCAGCAGTGGACTAGGGGTTTATGGCTACACCTTC
NA 16 TRBJ1-4 TRBD1 TRBV11-2 CASSLEGRGRLEKLFF TGTGCCAGCAGCTTAGAGGGAAGGGGGCGACTTGAAAAACTGTTTTTT
NA 13 TRBJ2-7 NA TRBV9 CASSPLGRGEQYF TGTGCCAGCAGCCCCCTAGGGCGGGGCGAGCAGTACTTC
NA 14 TRBJ1-1 NA TRBV27 CASSLRGVGTEAFF TGTGCCAGCAGTTTACGGGGAGTAGGCACTGAAGCTTTCTTT
NA 17 TRBJ2-1 NA TRBV3-1/TRBV3-2 CASSHRGGENTYNEQFF TGTGCCAGCAGCCACCGTGGGGGCGAAAATACCTACAATGAGCAGTTCTTC
NA 16 TRBJ2-1 TRBD2 TRBV5-6 CASSLVGASGNNEQFF TGTGCCAGCAGCTTGGTAGGGGCTAGCGGGAACAATGAGCAGTTCTTC